What follows are 12 T cell receptor beta chains derived from one specimen sequenced in a study of naive and memory T cell subsets. General study points: A few larger clonotypes appeared in naive repertoires, especially CD8, possibly memory cells re-expressing CD45RA.

An equimolar mix of two oligonucleotides served as the beta constant-region primer for TRBC1 and TRBC2. Four rounds of PCR amplified the ligated cDNA using nested alpha and beta constant-region primers plus SP2. TCRdb passed the UMI-ligation and nested PCR reads through MiXCR, listing each CDR3 protein once. The sample holds 99,000 or so distinct CDR3 sequences; about 14% are singletons and the top ten take about 3%. Their target antigens are unknown. Sequences were obtained from naive CD8+ T cells from blood. Receptors were obtained from a human donor in good health.

This chain joins TRBV7-2 and TRBJ2-7; D may correspond to TRBD1 or TRBD2 (6 bases each). CDR3 size: 16 residues. V lost 2 bases and J lost 2, with 16 bases in between. The germline V gene has CDR1 SGHTA and CDR2 FQGNSA. The CDR3 here is CASSLLIRGATYEQYF. As DNA, the CDR3 is TGTGCCAGCAGCTTATTAATTAGGGGGGCAACCTACGAGCAGTACTTC.

As DNA, the CDR3 is TGTGCCAGCAGTCCCCTAAGTGGTGGCGGAAACCGGGAAAAACTGTTTTTT. Amino acid sequence: CASSPLSGGGNREKLFF. V is TRBV7-9 and J is TRBJ1-4; D remains ambiguous. The ends were cut back, 6 bases at V and 8 bases at J, with 25 bases in the middle. The germline CDR1 and CDR2 sequences are SEHNR and FQNEAQ (reference sequence). This CDR3 comprises 17 residues. Complete variable domain (other parts from reference TRBV7-9 and TRBJ1-4): DTGVSQNPRHKITKRGQNVTFRCDPISEHNRLYWYRQTLGQGPEFLTYFQNEAQLEKSRLLSDRFSAERPKGSFSTLEIQRTEQGDSAMYLCASSPLSGGGNREKLFFGSGTQLSVL.

The V call is TRBV15, the J call TRBJ2-7; D is unresolved. Trimming pared 0 bases from V and 5 bases from J, leaving 14 bases between. Germline values: CDR1 LNHNV, CDR2 YYDKDF (reference sequence). The CDR3 loop spans 15 amino acids. The CDR3 protein is CATSRDYYSPHEQYF. CDR3 nucleotides: TGTGCCACCAGCAGAGATTATTACAGTCCCCACGAGCAGTACTTC.

This chain uses TRBV27 with TRBJ1-2; D unclear. The germline V gene has CDR1 MNHEY and CDR2 SMNVEV (reference sequence). The CDR3 consists of 14 residues. The V end lost 2 bases, the J end lost 4 bases, and 11 bases lay between the germline ends. This CDR3 reads CASSLGWGSYGYTF. The CDR3 region has the DNA TGTGCCAGCAGTTTAGGATGGGGATCCTATGGCTACACCTTC.

There are many counts of this clonotype. The rearrangement links TRBV19 to TRBJ2-1, with D uncertain. Trimming shortened V by 3 bases and J by 0 bases, and 9 bases separated the two germline ends. Germline lookup yields CDR1 LNHDA and CDR2 SQIVND (reference sequence). The CDR3 sequence is 15 residues long. The CDR3: CASSMTPLSYNEQFF. CDR3 in DNA: TGTGCCAGTAGTATGACTCCCCTCTCCTACAATGAGCAGTTCTTC.

This clonotype was seen more than once but under ten times. The J gene is TRBJ2-5, the V gene TRBV9; 13 bases agree with TRBD2. Germline lookup yields CDR1 SGDLS and CDR2 YYNGEE. V gave up 4 bases and J gave up 4 bases; unmatched junction bases: 4. CDR3 length: 15 residues. The CDR3 DNA sequence: TGTGCCAGCAGCCCTGGGACTAGCGGGGTAGAGACCCAGTACTTC. It codes for CASSPGTSGVETQYF.

The sample holds many counts of this clonotype. The rearrangement links TRBV7-9 to TRBJ1-2, with D possibly matching TRBD1 (5 bases). Germline CDR1 reads SEHNR; CDR2 reads FQNEAQ (reference sequence). CDR3 length: 13 residues. V dropped 5 bases and J dropped 4 bases, with 11 bases sitting between them. The CDR3 spells CASSPKDTYGYTF. CDR3 coding DNA: TGTGCCAGCAGCCCGAAGGACACCTATGGCTACACCTTC.

The chain carries TRBV27 and TRBJ1-5; D gene unclear. CDR1 is MNHEY, CDR2 SMNVEV, per germline (reference sequence). Between the trimmed V and J ends, which lost 1 base and 5 bases, there was a span of 15 bases. The CDR3 runs 16 residues. The CDR3 spells CASSLYPPMADQPQHF. CDR3 in DNA: TGTGCCAGCAGTTTATACCCCCCTATGGCGGATCAGCCCCAGCATTTT.

The chain links TRBV6-1 to TRBJ2-7; no reliable D call. This CDR3 is built from 14 residues. V dropped 6 bases and J dropped 3 bases, with 15 bases sitting between them. Germline loops: CDR1 MNHNS, CDR2 SASEGT. CDR3 in amino acids: CASSAMAGNYEQYF. The CDR3 nucleotides are TGTGCCAGCAGCGCCATGGCCGGAAACTACGAGCAGTACTTC.

This clonotype was observed at least ten times. The chain uses TRBV27 and TRBJ2-7; 7 bases map to TRBD1. The CDR3 contains 13 residues. Unmatched junction bases numbered 2, after V lost 3 bases and J lost 3 bases. The germline CDR1 and CDR2 sequences are MNHEY and SMNVEV (reference sequence). The CDR3: CASSLGTVYEQYF. The CDR3 DNA follows: TGTGCCAGCAGTTTGGGGACAGTCTACGAGCAGTACTTC.

This clonotype was counted a few times. V and J are TRBV12-3 or TRBV12-4 and TRBJ1-5; no firm D call. Trimming removed 4 bases from V and 0 bases from J, with 4 bases in between. This CDR3 is built from 13 residues. The CDR3 loop is CASSSTSNQPQHF. DNA of the CDR3: TGTGCCAGCAGTTCCACTAGCAATCAGCCCCAGCATTTT.

V gene TRBV19 combines with J gene TRBJ1-5, with a possible D match to TRBD1 (5 bases). With 7 bases removed from V and 0 bases from J, the gap between germline ends came to 7 bases. The V gene's germline CDR1 is LNHDA and CDR2 SQIVND (reference sequence). The CDR3 covers 13 residues. The CDR3 spells CASNRISNQPQHF. The CDR3 coding sequence is TGTGCCAGTAACAGGATTAGCAATCAGCCCCAGCATTTT.